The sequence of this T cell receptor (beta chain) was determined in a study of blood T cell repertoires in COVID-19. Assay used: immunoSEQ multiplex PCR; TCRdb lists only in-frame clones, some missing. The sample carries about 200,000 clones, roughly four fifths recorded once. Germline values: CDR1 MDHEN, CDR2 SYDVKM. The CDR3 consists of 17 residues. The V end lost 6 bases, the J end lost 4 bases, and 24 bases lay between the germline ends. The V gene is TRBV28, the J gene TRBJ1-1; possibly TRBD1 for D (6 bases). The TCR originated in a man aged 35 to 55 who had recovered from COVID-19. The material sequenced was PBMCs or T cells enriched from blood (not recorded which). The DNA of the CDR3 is TGTGCCAGCAGCTTACAGGGAGGGGGGCCTTGGGGCACTGAAGCTTTCTTT. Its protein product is CASSLQGGGPWGTEAFF.